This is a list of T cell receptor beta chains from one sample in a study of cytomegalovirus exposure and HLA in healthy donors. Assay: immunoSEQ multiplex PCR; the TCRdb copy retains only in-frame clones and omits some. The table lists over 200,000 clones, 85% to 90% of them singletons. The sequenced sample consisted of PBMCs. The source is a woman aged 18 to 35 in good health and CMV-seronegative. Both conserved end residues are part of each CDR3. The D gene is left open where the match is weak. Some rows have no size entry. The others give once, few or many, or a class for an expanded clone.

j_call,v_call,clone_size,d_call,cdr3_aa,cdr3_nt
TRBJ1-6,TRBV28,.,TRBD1,CASSLGTGYSPLHF,TGTGCCAGCAGTTTAGGGACAGGGTATTCACCCCTCCACTTT
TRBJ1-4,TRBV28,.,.,CASSLLGTNEKLFF,TGTGCCAGCAGTCTACTTGGAACTAATGAAAAACTGTTTTTT
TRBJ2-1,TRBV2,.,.,CASSSGTGERGDYNEQFF,TGTGCCAGCAGTTCCGGGACAGGGGAGCGGGGGGATTACAATGAGCAGTTCTTC
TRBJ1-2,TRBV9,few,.,CASSVVPRAGSNYGYTF,TGTGCCAGCAGCGTAGTCCCCAGGGCGGGATCTAACTATGGCTACACCTTC
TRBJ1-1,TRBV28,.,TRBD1,CASRMTGDHTEAFF,TGTGCCAGCAGAATGACAGGGGACCACACTGAAGCTTTCTTT
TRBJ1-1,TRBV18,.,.,CASSPRTGEAFF,TGTGCCAGCTCACCACGCACCGGTGAAGCTTTCTTT
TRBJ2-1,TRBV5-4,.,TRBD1,CASSWSTGGEGQFF,TGTGCCAGCAGCTGGAGTACAGGGGGAGAGGGTCAGTTCTTC
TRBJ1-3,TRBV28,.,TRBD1,CASRRRQGLISGNTIYF,TGTGCCAGCAGACGAAGACAGGGGCTGATCTCTGGAAACACCATATATTTT
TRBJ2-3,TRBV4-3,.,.,CASSQVGTGTDTQYF,TGCGCCAGCAGCCAAGTGGGTACAGGCACAGATACGCAGTATTTT
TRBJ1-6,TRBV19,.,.,CASSIQGFGSPLHF,TGTGCCAGTAGTATACAGGGGTTCGGTTCACCCCTCCACTTT
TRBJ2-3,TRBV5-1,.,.,CASSPREVRTDTQYF,TGCGCCAGCAGCCCCAGGGAAGTCCGCACAGATACGCAGTATTTT
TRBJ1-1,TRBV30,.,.,CAWSAQGGTTEAFF,TGTGCCTGGAGTGCCCAAGGGGGAACCACTGAAGCTTTCTTT
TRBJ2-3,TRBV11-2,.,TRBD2,CASSLSGRTYTDTQYF,TGTGCCAGCAGCTTAAGCGGGAGGACCTACACAGATACGCAGTATTTT
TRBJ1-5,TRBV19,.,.,CASSPGQYEYQPQHF,TGTGCCAGTAGCCCTGGGCAGTATGAATATCAGCCCCAGCATTTT
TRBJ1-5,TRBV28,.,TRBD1,CASSSTGGVEPQHF,TGTGCCAGCAGTAGCACAGGGGGCGTGGAGCCCCAGCATTTT
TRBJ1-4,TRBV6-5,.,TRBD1,CASSPTGSTNEKLFF,TGTGCCAGCAGTCCGACAGGGTCGACAAATGAAAAACTGTTTTTT
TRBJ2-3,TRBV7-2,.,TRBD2,CASSGSGGTDTQYF,TGTGCCAGCAGCGGTAGCGGGGGAACAGATACGCAGTATTTT
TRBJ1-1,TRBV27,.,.,CASSPIKYSDMNTEAFF,TGTGCCAGCAGCCCCATTAAATACTCAGACATGAACACTGAAGCTTTCTTT
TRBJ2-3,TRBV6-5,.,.,CASSYSWASTDTQYF,TGTGCCAGCAGTTACTCGTGGGCTAGCACAGATACGCAGTATTTT
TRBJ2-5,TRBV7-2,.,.,CASSSITPGETQYF,TGTGCCAGCAGCTCCATAACCCCCGGAGAGACCCAGTACTTC
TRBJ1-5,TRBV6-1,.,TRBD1,CASRTGQADQPQHF,TGTGCCAGCAGAACTGGACAGGCGGATCAGCCCCAGCATTTT
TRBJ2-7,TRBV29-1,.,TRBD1,CSARDRAVHEQYF,TGCAGCGCACGGGACAGGGCCGTCCACGAGCAGTACTTC
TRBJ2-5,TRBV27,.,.,CASSGGLQETQYF,TGTGCCAGCAGCGGGGGACTCCAAGAGACCCAGTACTTC
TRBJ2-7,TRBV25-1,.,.,CASGLAGPYEQYF,TGTGCCAGCGGTCTCGCAGGGCCCTACGAGCAGTACTTC
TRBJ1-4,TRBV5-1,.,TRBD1,CASSLPRTGRIPTTNEKLFF,TGCGCCAGCAGCCTGCCCCGGACAGGGAGGATCCCTACAACTAATGAAAAACTGTTTTTT
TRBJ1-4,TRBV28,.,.,CASSTRQSCSF,TGTGCCAGCAGTACCCGACAGAGCTGTAGTTTT
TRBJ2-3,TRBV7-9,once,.,CASSIHTRTDTQYF,TGTGCCAGCAGTATCCACACGAGGACAGATACGCAGTATTTT